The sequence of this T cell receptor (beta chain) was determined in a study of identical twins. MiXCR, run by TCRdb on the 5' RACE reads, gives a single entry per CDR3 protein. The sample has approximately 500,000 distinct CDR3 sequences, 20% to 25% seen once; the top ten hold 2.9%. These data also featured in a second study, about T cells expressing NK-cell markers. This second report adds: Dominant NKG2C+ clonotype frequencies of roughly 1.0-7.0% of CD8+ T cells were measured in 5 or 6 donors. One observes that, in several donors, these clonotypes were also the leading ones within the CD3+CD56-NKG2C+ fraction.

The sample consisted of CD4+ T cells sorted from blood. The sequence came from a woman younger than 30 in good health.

The CDR3, as DNA: TGCGCCAGCAGCCTCGGGACAGGGGCTGGCTATGGCTACACCTTC. Translation: CASSLGTGAGYGYTF. The genes are TRBV4-3 and TRBJ1-2, with 10 bases matching TRBD1. The germline V gene encodes CDR1 LGHNA and CDR2 YSLEER. V shed 4 bases, J shed 4 bases, and the junction held 6 bases outside the gene matches. There are 15 residues in the CDR3.